This T cell receptor (beta chain) was documented in a study of shared clonotypes between healthy human individuals. General study results and limits: Among the subsets, naive ones generally showed larger estimated richness than memory ones. Collection of samples was limited to blood; tissue repertoires likely differ. Sharing across four donors was highest in naive CD4 (around 5%) and lowest in memory CD8 (around 0.4%).

The DNA input per sorted-subset replicate PCR was roughly 210 ng, corresponding to around 28,000 T cell genomes. Sequencing used immunoSEQ multiplex PCR; TCRdb keeps in-frame clones, though not all of them. The table lists roughly 1.5 million clones, roughly 98% of them singletons. The V end lost 3 bases, the J end lost 2 bases, and 5 bases lay between the germline ends. The CDR3 contains 13 residues. Germline CDR1 is KGHSH and CDR2 is LQKENI. A remark on this clone: Its matching antigen is unknown. In the same sample, other DNA sequences code for this CDR3.

The sequenced sample consisted of naive CD4+ T cells sorted from blood. Subset described: CD45RA+ positively selected. This sequence joins TRBV18 and TRBJ2-1; unclear D gene. The receptor's source is a man aged 25-45 years in good health. DNA for the CDR3: TGTGCCAGCTCACCTGGGGCCTACAATGAGCAGTTCTTC. Protein sequence: CASSPGAYNEQFF.